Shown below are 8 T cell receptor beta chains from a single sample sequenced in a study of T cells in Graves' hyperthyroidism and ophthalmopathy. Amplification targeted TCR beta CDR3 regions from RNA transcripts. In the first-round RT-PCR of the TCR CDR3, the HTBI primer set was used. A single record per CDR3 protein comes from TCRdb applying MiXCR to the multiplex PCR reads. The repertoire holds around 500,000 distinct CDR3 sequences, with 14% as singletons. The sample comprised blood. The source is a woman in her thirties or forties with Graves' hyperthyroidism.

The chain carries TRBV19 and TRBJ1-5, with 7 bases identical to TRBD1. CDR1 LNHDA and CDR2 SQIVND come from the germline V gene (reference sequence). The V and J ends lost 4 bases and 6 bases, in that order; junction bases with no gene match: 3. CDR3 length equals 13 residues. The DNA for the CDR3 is TGTGCCAGTAGTAGCGGGACAGCTCAGCCCCAGCATTTT. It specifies CASSSGTAQPQHF.

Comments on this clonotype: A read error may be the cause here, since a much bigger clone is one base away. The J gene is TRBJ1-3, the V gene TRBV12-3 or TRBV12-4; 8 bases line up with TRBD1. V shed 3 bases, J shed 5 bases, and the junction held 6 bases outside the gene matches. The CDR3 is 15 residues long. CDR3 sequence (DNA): TGTGCCAGCAGTTTGAGACAGGGGATTAGAAACACCATATATTTT. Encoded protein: CASSLRQGIRNTIYF.

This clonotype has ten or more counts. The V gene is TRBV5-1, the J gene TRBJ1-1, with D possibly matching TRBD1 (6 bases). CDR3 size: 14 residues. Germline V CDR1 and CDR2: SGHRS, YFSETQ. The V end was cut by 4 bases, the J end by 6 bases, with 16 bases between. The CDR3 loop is CASSTGTNLPEAFF. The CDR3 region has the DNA TGCGCCAGCAGCACCGGGACAAACTTACCTGAAGCTTTCTTT.

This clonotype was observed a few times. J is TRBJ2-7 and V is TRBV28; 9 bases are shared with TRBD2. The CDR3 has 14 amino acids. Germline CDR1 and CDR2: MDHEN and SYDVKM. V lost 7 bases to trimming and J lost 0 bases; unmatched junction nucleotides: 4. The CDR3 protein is CASNKAGGSYEQYF. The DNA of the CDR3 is TGTGCCAGCAATAAAGCGGGAGGCTCCTACGAGCAGTACTTC.

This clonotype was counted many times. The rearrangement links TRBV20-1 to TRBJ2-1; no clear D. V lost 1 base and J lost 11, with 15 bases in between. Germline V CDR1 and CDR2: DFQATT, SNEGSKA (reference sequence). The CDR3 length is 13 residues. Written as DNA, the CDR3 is TGCAGTGCTAGAGTTCCCTTGGACGAGAAGCAGTTCTTC. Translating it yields CSARVPLDEKQFF.

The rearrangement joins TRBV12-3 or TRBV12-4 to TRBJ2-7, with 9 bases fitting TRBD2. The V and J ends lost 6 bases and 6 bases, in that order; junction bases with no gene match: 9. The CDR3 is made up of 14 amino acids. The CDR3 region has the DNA TGTGCCAGCAGCCCGGGCGGGAGGGCCCTCGAGCAGTACTTC. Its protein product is CASSPGGRALEQYF.

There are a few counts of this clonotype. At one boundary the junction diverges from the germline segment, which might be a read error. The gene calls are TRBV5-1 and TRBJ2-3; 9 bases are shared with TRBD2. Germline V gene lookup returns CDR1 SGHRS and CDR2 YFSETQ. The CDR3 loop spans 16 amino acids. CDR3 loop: CASSLGLAGNGDTQYF. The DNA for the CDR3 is TGTGCCAGCAGCTTGGGGCTAGCGGGGAACGGGGATACGCAGTATTTT.

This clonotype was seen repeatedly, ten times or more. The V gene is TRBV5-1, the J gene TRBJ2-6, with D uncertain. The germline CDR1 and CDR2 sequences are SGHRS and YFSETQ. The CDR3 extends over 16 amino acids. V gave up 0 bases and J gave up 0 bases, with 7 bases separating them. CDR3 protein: CASSLDPRSGANVLTF. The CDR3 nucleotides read TGCGCCAGCAGCTTGGACCCCCGCTCTGGGGCCAACGTCCTGACTTTC.